This T cell receptor (beta chain) was profiled in a study of cytomegalovirus exposure and HLA in healthy donors. Study conclusions and caveats: For cytomegalovirus status, the classifier reportedly gave diagnoses with high specificity and sensitivity. Altogether, 170 or so TCR beta chains were recorded as cytomegalovirus-associated.

The germline V gene has CDR1 SGHTA and CDR2 FQGNSA. The CDR3 totals 16 residues. Trimming left V 5 bases short and J 3 bases short, with 16 bases between. Turning to this clone: The antigen is unknown.

Produced via immunoSEQ multiplex PCR; TCRdb's table is partial and in-frame only. The sample has about 130,000 clones, approximately 92% seen once. Sequences were obtained from PBMCs. The chain joins TRBV7-2 to TRBJ1-4; a possible D gene is TRBD1 (5 bases). This receptor was obtained from a woman aged 18-29 years in good health and CMV-seronegative. In DNA, the CDR3 is TGTGCCAGCAGCCCCTGGTGGGGCAGTTCTAATGAAAAACTGTTTTTT. Protein sequence: CASSPWWGSSNEKLFF. The full variable domain, its missing parts supplied by reference TRBV7-2 and TRBJ1-4, is GAGVSQSPSNKVTEKGKDVELRCDPISGHTALYWYRQSLGQGLEFLIYFQGNSAPDKSGLPSDRFSAERTGGSVSTLTIQRTQQEDSAVYLCASSPWWGSSNEKLFFGSGTQLSVL.